The rows below give T cell receptor beta chains drawn from one sample of a study of identical twins. TCRdb redid the calling of the 5' RACE reads with MiXCR, one entry per CDR3 protein. The data hold 350,000 to 500,000 distinct CDR3 sequences, with approximately 17% observed a single time. The material sequenced was naive T cells sorted from blood. These receptors were obtained from a man in his fifties in good health. Both conserved end residues are trimmed from each CDR3. Rows may omit the clone size; those that give it use once, few, many or a size class.

V: TRBV20-1; size: .; J: TRBJ1-5; CDR3: SARLDSVSGNQPQH
V: TRBV27; size: few; J: TRBJ2-4; CDR3: ASSSLARDYKNIQY
V: TRBV10-3; size: .; J: TRBJ2-3; CDR3: AISEPGLAGVSTDTQY
V: TRBV5-6; size: .; J: TRBJ2-7; CDR3: ASSLLSGIGEQY
V: TRBV10-3; size: few; J: TRBJ1-1; CDR3: AIRLRQSGGGTEAF
V: TRBV4-3; size: .; J: TRBJ2-5; CDR3: ASSQEPHGGRETQY
V: TRBV5-6; size: .; J: TRBJ2-3; CDR3: ASSLEEGRSSTDTQY
V: TRBV7-2; size: few; J: TRBJ2-3; CDR3: ASSPGPPGYTDTQY
V: TRBV20-1; size: .; J: TRBJ2-5; CDR3: SAPSWETQY
V: TRBV29-1; size: .; J: TRBJ1-1; CDR3: SIRRGGIGTEAF
V: TRBV29-1; size: many; J: TRBJ1-1; CDR3: SVVGRDTQSAEAF
V: TRBV11-2; size: .; J: TRBJ2-2; CDR3: ASSLYGLAGGPVGELF
V: TRBV7-9; size: few; J: TRBJ2-1; CDR3: ASSFGAGANEQF
V: TRBV20-1; size: .; J: TRBJ2-4; CDR3: SARRDRGNIQY
V: TRBV7-8; size: .; J: TRBJ2-7; CDR3: ASSVNRGTAFYEQY
V: TRBV29-1; size: .; J: TRBJ2-7; CDR3: SVRDGGSYEQY
V: TRBV25-1; size: many; J: TRBJ1-6; CDR3: ASSEQGNSPLH
V: TRBV4-2; size: .; J: TRBJ1-2; CDR3: ASSSTGSGYGYT
V: TRBV7-2; size: .; J: TRBJ2-5; CDR3: ASSGVPGSEETQY
V: TRBV20-1; size: .; J: TRBJ2-1; CDR3: SARKLAYNEQF
V: TRBV20-1; size: few; J: TRBJ2-1; CDR3: SARDPDYNEQF
V: TRBV7-2; size: once; J: TRBJ2-7; CDR3: ASSLAASVSLLAGSYEQY
V: TRBV21-1; size: .; J: TRBJ2-1; CDR3: ASSIPGRSRYNEQF
V: TRBV15; size: .; J: TRBJ2-2; CDR3: ATSNGQGEHSGELF
V: TRBV5-1; size: .; J: TRBJ2-2; CDR3: ASSLEGGLTGELF
V: TRBV5-1; size: many; J: TRBJ2-7; CDR3: ASSLDLPGDEQY
V: TRBV5-1; size: few; J: TRBJ2-5; CDR3: ASSKNLAGGGQETQY
V: TRBV7-2; size: many; J: TRBJ2-1; CDR3: ASSFVLGEQF
V: TRBV29-1; size: few; J: TRBJ2-2; CDR3: SVVGLGNTGELF
V: TRBV25-1; size: many; J: TRBJ2-7; CDR3: ASSESGVYEQY
V: TRBV6-1; size: few; J: TRBJ1-2; CDR3: ASMGYRVNYGYT
V: TRBV5-1; size: few; J: TRBJ2-3; CDR3: ASSLQTGTTDTQY
V: TRBV6-5; size: .; J: TRBJ1-1; CDR3: ASNLLPGGTEAF
V: TRBV2; size: .; J: TRBJ2-7; CDR3: ASSGQNYEQY
V: TRBV5-1; size: .; J: TRBJ2-5; CDR3: ASRRGFGETQY
V: TRBV12-3/TRBV12-4; size: few; J: TRBJ2-7; CDR3: ASSLGGTGGSEQY
V: TRBV6-2/TRBV6-3; size: .; J: TRBJ2-3; CDR3: ASTIGDRGGTDTQY
V: TRBV20-1; size: once; J: TRBJ2-1; CDR3: SARGTVPGQGATNEQF
V: TRBV18; size: .; J: TRBJ2-5; CDR3: ASSPPTGEETQY
V: TRBV20-1; size: many; J: TRBJ2-3; CDR3: SASRASRTDTQY
V: TRBV6-5; size: few; J: TRBJ2-1; CDR3: ASSQWGEQF
V: TRBV20-1; size: .; J: TRBJ2-3; CDR3: SARVISRGRPDTQY
V: TRBV7-6; size: many; J: TRBJ2-3; CDR3: ASSLTGGGTDTQY
V: TRBV20-1; size: .; J: TRBJ2-5; CDR3: SAERTAQY
V: TRBV10-3; size: .; J: TRBJ2-7; CDR3: AIGRTSGRIGTGYEQY
V: TRBV4-3; size: many; J: TRBJ2-2; CDR3: ASSQVAGAVGELF
V: TRBV6-1; size: many; J: TRBJ2-7; CDR3: ASSEAGGWYEQY
V: TRBV12-3/TRBV12-4; size: many; J: TRBJ1-6; CDR3: ASSFQGASSPLH
V: TRBV20-1; size: few; J: TRBJ2-1; CDR3: SAETTSGTYGSSYNEQF
V: TRBV4-3; size: .; J: TRBJ2-2; CDR3: ASSQVGGTGELF
V: TRBV24-1; size: .; J: TRBJ2-1; CDR3: ATSVGTLNEQF
V: TRBV15; size: .; J: TRBJ2-6; CDR3: ATSRPGRSGANVLT
V: TRBV4-1; size: .; J: TRBJ1-4; CDR3: ASSQDRVRLF
V: TRBV6-2/TRBV6-3; size: .; J: TRBJ2-7; CDR3: ASTGTGLYEQY